The clone carrying this T cell receptor (beta chain) was seen only once. Its cognate antigen is unknown. The germline V gene encodes CDR1 SGHRS and CDR2 YFSETQ. Trimming took 2 bases from V and 3 from J; bases not matched to a gene: 3. The CDR3 runs 15 residues. The data derive from a study of radiotherapy plus CTLA-4 blockade in lung cancer. Regarding the study as a whole: The study found tumor-derived TCR clones expanded in blood after radiotherapy plus ipilimumab. Response was reportedly best predicted by early blood T cell clone dynamics, with interferon-beta.

Focal radiation plus CTLA-4 blockade with ipilimumab was given to patients with chemo-refractory metastatic non-small-cell lung cancer. Clones were read by immunoSEQ multiplex PCR, and TCRdb kept only the in-frame ones, dropping some. The sample records tens of thousands of clones, roughly three quarters being singletons. The V and J genes are TRBV5-1 and TRBJ2-2; 8 bases line up with TRBD1. Sequenced here: peripheral blood, sampled from a patient treated with radiotherapy plus ipilimumab. This sequence was found in a human donor with non-small cell lung cancer whose response to radiotherapy plus ipilimumab could not be evaluated. The CDR3 nucleotides are TGCGCCAGCAGCTTTTCGACAGGGGACACCGGGGAGCTGTTTTTT. As protein: CASSFSTGDTGELFF.